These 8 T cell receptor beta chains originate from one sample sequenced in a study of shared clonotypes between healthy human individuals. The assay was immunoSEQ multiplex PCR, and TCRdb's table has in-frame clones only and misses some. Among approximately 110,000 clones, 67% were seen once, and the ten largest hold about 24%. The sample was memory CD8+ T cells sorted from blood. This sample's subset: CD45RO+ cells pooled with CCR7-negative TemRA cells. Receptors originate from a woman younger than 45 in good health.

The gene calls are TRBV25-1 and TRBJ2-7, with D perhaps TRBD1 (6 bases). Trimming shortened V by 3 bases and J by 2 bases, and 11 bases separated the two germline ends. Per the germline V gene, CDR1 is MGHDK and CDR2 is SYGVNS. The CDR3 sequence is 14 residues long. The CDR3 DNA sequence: TGTGCCAGCAGTGAGGTACAGGGACCCTACGAGCAGTACTTC. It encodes CASSEVQGPYEQYF.

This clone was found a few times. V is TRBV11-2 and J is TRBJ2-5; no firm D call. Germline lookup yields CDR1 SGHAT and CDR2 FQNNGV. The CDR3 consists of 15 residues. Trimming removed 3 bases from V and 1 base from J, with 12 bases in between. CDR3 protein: CASSFRRPSQETQYF. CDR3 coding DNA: TGTGCCAGCAGCTTCCGCCGGCCGAGCCAAGAGACCCAGTACTTC.

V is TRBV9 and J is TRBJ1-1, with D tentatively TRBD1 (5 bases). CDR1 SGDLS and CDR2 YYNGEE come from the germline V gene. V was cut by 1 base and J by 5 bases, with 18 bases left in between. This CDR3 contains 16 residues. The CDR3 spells CASSVSAGDVGTEAFF. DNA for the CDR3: TGTGCCAGCAGCGTATCTGCCGGGGACGTTGGGACTGAAGCTTTCTTT.

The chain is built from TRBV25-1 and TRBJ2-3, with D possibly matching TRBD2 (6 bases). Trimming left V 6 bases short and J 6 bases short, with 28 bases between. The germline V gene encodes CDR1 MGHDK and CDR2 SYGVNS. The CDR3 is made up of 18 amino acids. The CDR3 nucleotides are TGTGCCAGCAGGGGTCGCGGGACTTCCAACGTTAACGCGGATACGCAGTATTTT. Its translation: CASRGRGTSNVNADTQYF.

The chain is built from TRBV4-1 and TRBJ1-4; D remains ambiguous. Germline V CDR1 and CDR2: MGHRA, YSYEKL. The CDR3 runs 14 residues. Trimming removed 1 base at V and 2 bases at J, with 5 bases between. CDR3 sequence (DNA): TGCGCCAGCAGCCAAGGGGCGACTAATGAAAAACTGTTTTTT. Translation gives CASSQGATNEKLFF.

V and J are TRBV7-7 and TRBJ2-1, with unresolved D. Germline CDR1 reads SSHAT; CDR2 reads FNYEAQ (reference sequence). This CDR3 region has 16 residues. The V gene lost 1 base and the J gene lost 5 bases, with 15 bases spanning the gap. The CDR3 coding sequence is TGTGCCAGCAGCTTAGGGCCATACCTAAGGGACAATGAGCAGTTCTTC. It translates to CASSLGPYLRDNEQFF.

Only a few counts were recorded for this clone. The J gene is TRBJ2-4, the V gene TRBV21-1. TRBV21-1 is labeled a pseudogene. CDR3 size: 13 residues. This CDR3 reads CASSKGAENIQYF. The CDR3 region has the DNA TGTGCCAGCAGCAAAGGGGCGGAAAACATTCAGTACTTC.

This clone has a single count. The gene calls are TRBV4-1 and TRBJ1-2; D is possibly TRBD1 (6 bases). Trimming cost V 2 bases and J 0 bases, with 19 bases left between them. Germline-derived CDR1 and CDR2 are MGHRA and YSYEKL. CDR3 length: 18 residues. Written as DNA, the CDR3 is TGCGCCAGCAGCCAACCCGCCCCGGACAGACTAACTAACTATGGCTACACCTTC. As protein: CASSQPAPDRLTNYGYTF.